The 26 T cell receptor beta chains in this list originate from one sample, sequenced in a study of blood T cell repertoires in COVID-19. Only in-frame clones appear in the TCRdb table, and some are missing; sequencing was by immunoSEQ multiplex PCR. The table lists about 180,000 clones, around 83% of them singletons. Input material: peripheral blood. The receptor source for this set is a woman in her twenties or thirties with active or convalescent COVID-19.

Only a few counts were recorded for this clone. The chain uses TRBV9 and TRBJ2-7; perhaps TRBD2 as D (5 bases). The CDR3 is made up of 16 amino acids. V shed 4 bases and J shed 0 bases, with 17 bases lying between them. Germline CDR1 SGDLS, CDR2 YYNGEE. The chain's CDR3 is CASSTEGSLSSYEQYF. The CDR3 region has the DNA TGTGCCAGCAGCACCGAGGGTTCGCTTAGCTCCTACGAGCAGTACTTC. The full variable domain, in which reference TRBV9 and TRBJ2-7 provide the parts outside the CDR3, is DSGVTQTPKHLITATGQRVTLRCSPRSGDLSVYWYQQSLDQGLQFLIQYYNGEERAKGNILERFSAQQFPDLHSELNLSSLELGDSALYFCASSTEGSLSSYEQYFGPGTRLTVT.

This clone showed up just once. The CDR3 here is CASSLDRGDGYTF. CDR3 bases: TGTGCCAGCAGCCTTGACAGGGGGGATGGCTACACCTTC. This chain joins TRBV7-9 and TRBJ1-2; 9 bases agree with TRBD1. This CDR3 contains 13 residues. Trimming cost V 5 bases and J 6 bases; bases outside gene matches: 4. Germline CDR1 and CDR2: SEHNR and FQNEAQ (reference sequence).

The chain joins TRBV11-2 to TRBJ1-1; D uncertain. Trimming left V 5 bases short and J 3 bases short, with 10 bases between. The CDR3 extends over 13 amino acids. Per germline, CDR1 SGHAT and CDR2 FQNNGV. DNA of the CDR3: TGTGCCAGCAGCCTAACAGTTGACACTGAAGCTTTCTTT. Its protein product is CASSLTVDTEAFF.

A note on this clone: Other DNA sequences in the same sample also yield this CDR3. The genes are TRBV18 and TRBJ2-3, with 11 bases that match TRBD2. The CDR3 covers 16 residues. V was pared by 3 bases and J by 1 base, with 3 bases of the junction left unmatched. The germline gives CDR1 KGHSH, CDR2 LQKENI. This CDR3 reads CASSPGTSGRTDTQYF. The CDR3 DNA reads TGTGCCAGCTCACCTGGGACTAGCGGCCGCACAGATACGCAGTATTTT.

The chain carries TRBV27 and TRBJ1-2; D not certain. The CDR3 contains 15 residues. CDR1 is MNHEY, CDR2 SMNVEV, per germline (reference sequence). The V end lost 2 bases, the J end lost 4 bases, and 14 bases lay between the germline ends. The DNA for the CDR3 is TGTGCCAGCAGTTTAGGAGGGCAGTCCCGCTATGGCTACACCTTC. Protein product: CASSLGGQSRYGYTF.

The chain links TRBV23-1 to TRBJ2-1, with 10 bases fitting TRBD2. TRBV23-1 is identified as an open reading frame with a role that is uncertain. The CDR3 extends over 17 amino acids. J gave up 8 bases and V 0 bases, and 10 bases lay outside the gene matches. The CDR3 bases are TGCGCCAGCAGTCAATCTCGGGCTAGCGGGAGTACAGATGAGCAGTTCTTC. It translates to CASSQSRASGSTDEQFF.

The count of this clone is one. This chain uses TRBV27 with TRBJ1-2; 8 positions agree with TRBD1. The germline CDR1 and CDR2 sequences are MNHEY and SMNVEV (reference sequence). CDR3 length: 16 residues. The trim removed 2 bases at V and 4 bases at J, leaving 9 bases unmatched. The CDR3: CASSLNAGQAFYGYTF. CDR3 coding DNA: TGTGCCAGCAGTTTAAATGCGGGACAGGCCTTCTATGGCTACACCTTC.

The gene calls are TRBV4-1 and TRBJ1-1, with 7 bases that match TRBD1. Germline values: CDR1 MGHRA, CDR2 YSYEKL. The CDR3 is made up of 15 amino acids. With 4 bases clipped from V and 3 bases from J, the junction kept 8 bases outside the gene matches. The CDR3, as DNA: TGCGCCAGCAGCCCTGGGACAGTCGCGTACACTGAAGCTTTCTTT. The encoded protein is CASSPGTVAYTEAFF.

This clone was seen just once. J is TRBJ2-7 and V is TRBV11-2; no reliable D call. CDR3 size: 15 residues. Trimming took 5 bases from V and 0 from J, leaving 14 bases between them. Germline V gene data show CDR1 as SGHAT and CDR2 as FQNNGV. CDR3 in DNA: TGTGCCAGCAGCCCAGAGACACTGAGCTCCTACGAGCAGTACTTC. It specifies CASSPETLSSYEQYF.

The genes are TRBV30 and TRBJ2-2, with no clear D. In germline, CDR1 is GTSNPN, CDR2 SVGIG (reference sequence). The CDR3 runs to 11 residues. V gave up 4 bases and J gave up 4 bases, with 4 bases separating them. CDR3 DNA sequence: TGTGCCTGGACCATCACCGGGGAGCTGTTTTTT. Translated: CAWTITGELFF. Complete variable domain (other parts from reference TRBV30 and TRBJ2-2): SQTIHQWPATLVQPVGSPLSLECTVEGTSNPNLYWYRQAAGRGLQLLFYSVGIGQISSEVPQNLSASRPQDRQFILSSKKLLLSDSGFYLCAWTITGELFFGEGSRLTVL.

The chain uses TRBV7-2 and TRBJ2-7; no reliable D call. The CDR3 has 14 amino acids. Germline CDR1 is SGHTA and CDR2 is FQGNSA. V dropped 6 bases and J dropped 3 bases, with 15 bases sitting between them. CDR3 protein: CASSPQPTIYEQYF. CDR3 DNA sequence: TGTGCCAGCAGTCCACAGCCAACGATCTACGAGCAGTACTTC.

A single count supports this clone. The chain has TRBV5-6 and TRBJ1-1; D uncertain. Germline V gives CDR1 SGHDT, CDR2 YYEEEE. The V end was cut by 4 bases, the J end by 1 base, with 20 bases between. This CDR3 is 17 amino acids long. The CDR3 region has the DNA TGTGCCAGCAGCCCTACGGGAATAAAACGGAAGAACACTGAAGCTTTCTTT. Protein: CASSPTGIKRKNTEAFF.

This clone was observed a handful of times. The chain employs TRBV24-1 and TRBJ2-3; D uncertain. Germline CDR1 is KGHDR and CDR2 is SFDVKD. Between the trimmed V and J ends, which lost 9 bases and 1 base, there was a span of 13 bases. This CDR3 has 14 residues. CDR3 sequence (DNA): TGTGCCACCCAAGATGACAAAGGCACAGATACGCAGTATTTT. It yields the protein CATQDDKGTDTQYF.

This clone has more than one count but fewer than ten. The V call is TRBV19, the J call TRBJ2-7; TRBD1 agrees at 7 bases. CDR1 and CDR2 (germline): LNHDA, SQIVND (reference sequence). V lost 8 bases to trimming and J lost 4 bases; unmatched junction nucleotides: 8. This CDR3 contains 13 residues. As DNA, the CDR3 is TGTGCCAGTTCAAGAGGGGGCTTATACGAGCAGTACTTC. Residues: CASSRGGLYEQYF. Filled out from reference TRBV19 and TRBJ2-7, the complete variable domain reads DGGITQSPKYLFRKEGQNVTLSCEQNLNHDAMYWYRQDPGQGLRLIYYSQIVNDFQKGDIAEGYSVSREKKESFPLTVTSAQKNPTAFYLCASSRGGLYEQYFGPGTRLTVT.

V gene TRBV19 combines with J gene TRBJ1-4; TRBD1 matches 10 bases. The CDR3 totals 15 residues. V dropped 3 bases and J dropped 8; count of bases not matched to a gene: 6. Germline CDR1 and CDR2: LNHDA and SQIVND (reference sequence). The CDR3 coding sequence is TGTGCCAGTAGTATTGGGACAGGGGTAGGGGAAAAACTGTTTTTT. Encoded protein: CASSIGTGVGEKLFF.

With regard to this clone: At one end, the junction sequence differs from germline, possibly due to a read error. The chain joins TRBV7-9 to TRBJ2-7, with D possibly TRBD2 on 6 matching bases. The CDR3 is made up of 14 amino acids. Germline V gene data show CDR1 as SEHNR and CDR2 as FQNEAQ (reference sequence). This chain's CDR3 is CVSSPSGLAYEQYF. In nucleotides, the CDR3 is TGTGTCAGCAGCCCCAGCGGGTTGGCCTACGAGCAGTACTTC.

The V call is TRBV28, the J call TRBJ2-3; 11 nucleotides match TRBD2. The CDR3 is made up of 15 amino acids. With V trimmed by 11 bases and J by 5 bases, 12 bases remained unmatched. Germline CDR1 reads MDHEN; CDR2 reads SYDVKM. CDR3 sequence (DNA): TGTGCCGGATCAGTAGCGGGAGGGCCCGGAGATACGCAGTATTTT. Its protein is CAGSVAGGPGDTQYF. The full variable domain, in which reference TRBV28 and TRBJ2-3 provide the parts outside the CDR3, is DVKVTQSSRYLVKRTGEKVFLECVQDMDHENMFWYRQDPGLGLRLIYFSYDVKMKEKGDIPEGYSVSREKKERFSLILESASTNQTSMYLCAGSVAGGPGDTQYFGPGTRLTVL.

CDR3 loop: CASSPGGMANYGYTF. DNA of the CDR3: TGTGCCAGCTCACCCGGGGGGATGGCAAACTATGGCTACACCTTC. The chain is built from TRBV18 and TRBJ1-2; D possibly corresponds to TRBD1 (5 bases). CDR1 KGHSH and CDR2 LQKENI come from the germline V gene. This CDR3 region has 15 residues. The V gene lost 3 bases and the J gene lost 2 bases, with 13 bases spanning the gap.

This chain connects TRBV28 to TRBJ1-2, with 11 bases fitting TRBD1. CDR3 length: 15 residues. Trimming cost V 3 bases and J 5 bases; bases outside gene matches: 5. Germline V lookup: CDR1 MDHEN, CDR2 SYDVKM. CDR3 sequence (DNA): TGTGCCAGCAGTTTTTCCGGGACAGGGGGATATGGCTACACCTTC. Its protein product is CASSFSGTGGYGYTF.

This clone was counted between two and nine times. The rearrangement uses TRBV19 and TRBJ1-2, with 11 nucleotides matching TRBD1. The CDR3 length is 17 residues. V lost 4 bases and J lost 5; bases outside the gene matches: 12. Per germline, CDR1 LNHDA and CDR2 SQIVND (reference sequence). For the CDR3, the DNA is TGTGCCAGTAGTACCCTGGGGTGGACAGGGGGCGTTTATGGCTACACCTTC. Residues: CASSTLGWTGGVYGYTF.

V is TRBV14 and J is TRBJ2-2, with 7 bases lining up with TRBD1. The trim removed 7 bases at V and 3 bases at J, leaving 11 bases unmatched. Per germline, CDR1 SGHDN and CDR2 FVKESK. The CDR3 loop spans 16 amino acids. CDR3 bases: TGTGCCAGCACTCCTCCGGGACAGATATACACCGGGGAGCTGTTTTTT. It specifies CASTPPGQIYTGELFF. Using reference TRBV14 and TRBJ2-2 for the parts outside the CDR3, the full variable domain is EAGVTQFPSHSVIEKGQTVTLRCDPISGHDNLYWYRRVMGKEIKFLLHFVKESKQDESGMPNNRFLAERTGGTYSTLKVQPAELEDSGVYFCASTPPGQIYTGELFFGEGSRLTVL.

The gene calls are TRBV7-9 and TRBJ2-7; 10 bases map to TRBD2. Looked up from germline, CDR1 is SEHNR and CDR2 is FQNEAQ (reference sequence). V shed 7 bases, J shed 5 bases, and the junction held 11 bases outside the gene matches. The CDR3 spans 15 residues. The CDR3 nucleotides read TGTGCCAGCACCGAGGCTAGCGGGAGTACCGACGAGCAGTACTTC. Protein product: CASTEASGSTDEQYF.

The V call is TRBV4-1, the J call TRBJ2-3; 11 nucleotides match TRBD2. Germline-derived CDR1 and CDR2 are MGHRA and YSYEKL. There are 16 residues in the CDR3. V was pared by 3 bases and J by 2 bases, with 4 bases of the junction left unmatched. The chain's CDR3 is CASSHLAGGFTDTQYF. The CDR3 DNA sequence: TGCGCCAGCAGCCATCTAGCGGGGGGCTTCACAGATACGCAGTATTTT.

The V gene is TRBV5-4, the J gene TRBJ1-3; TRBD1 agrees at 8 bases. This CDR3 comprises 17 residues. V was pared by 4 bases and J by 2 bases, with 11 bases of the junction left unmatched. Germline CDR1 reads SGHNT; CDR2 reads YYREEE (reference sequence). The CDR3 loop reads CASSGVQGGLPGNTIYF. The CDR3 DNA is TGTGCCAGCAGCGGAGTACAGGGGGGACTGCCTGGAAACACCATATATTTT.

The V call is TRBV24-1, the J call TRBJ2-1, with D possibly matching TRBD1 (6 bases). This CDR3 is 17 amino acids long. Germline V gene sequence: CDR1 KGHDR, CDR2 SFDVKD. V was trimmed by 10 bases and J by 7 bases, leaving 28 bases between them. CDR3 sequence reads: CATDSPGLRGGGNEQFF. Written as DNA, the CDR3 is TGTGCCACAGATAGCCCCGGGCTCAGAGGGGGTGGGAATGAGCAGTTCTTC.

This rearrangement joins TRBV7-8 to TRBJ1-5; D may be TRBD1 (5 bases). Trimming took off 0 bases at V and 4 bases at J, with 10 bases between the two ends. Germline CDR1 and CDR2: SGHVS and FQNEAQ. This CDR3 has 15 amino acids. The CDR3 coding sequence is TGTGCCAGCAGCTTAGCCGGGGGACCGAATCAGCCCCAGCATTTT. This encodes CASSLAGGPNQPQHF.